This TCR beta chain was recorded in a study of CD8+ T cells in alopecia areata. Study information: Spontaneously alopecic C3H/HeJ graft donors, roughly 6-13 months old, gave skin to roughly 7-10-week-old female C3H/HeJ mice. Study results and limitations: Scalp sample data also include resident alphabeta T cells from normal skin. Greater clonality was observed in lesional scalp samples, especially alopecia totalis/universalis, versus normal scalp.

The V gene's germline CDR1 is FNHDT and CDR2 SITEND (reference sequence). V dropped 2 bases and J dropped 1 base, with 15 bases sitting between them. The CDR3 runs 16 residues. This clone was seen more than once but under ten times. Its target is unknown. Mouse names are used for the genes. The CDR3 goes on 4 residues after the read ends, and that part is filled in from the germline J gene. It was with CD4, CD8alpha, NKG2D, NKG2ACE and other markers that pooled cutaneous lymph node cells were sorted. Extraction of RNA preceded its reverse transcription into cDNA, which served as the sequencing template. The protocol was immunoSEQ multiplex PCR, while the TCRdb copy is restricted to in-frame clones and leaves out a portion. The profile covers roughly 260,000 clones, none occurring a single time.

The sequenced sample consisted of CD4+ T cells sorted from a lymph node. This TCR derives from a C3H/HeJ mouse with alopecia areata. This line is of MHC haplotype H2-k. This chain connects TRBV19 to TRBJ1-1; maybe TRBD1 (6 bases). This CDR3 reads CASSIGGGAGNTEVFF. The part of the CDR3 DNA that was read is TGTGCCAGCAGTATCGGGGGGGGCGCGGGAAACACA.